The text below deals with one T cell receptor (beta chain). These data are taken from a study of blood T cells in healthy people across ages. The CDR3 totals 14 residues. Germline assignment: CDR1 DFQATT and CDR2 SNEGSKA (reference sequence). The V and J ends lost 1 base and 2 bases, in that order; junction bases with no gene match: 4. Next came a second PCR, run for about 6 to 11 cycles, which used a sample-barcoded 5' primer along with a J-beta primer mix. One entry per CDR3 protein results from TCRdb running MiXCR on the 5' RACE reads. The sample holds around 800,000 distinct CDR3 sequences, around 50% seen once.

V is TRBV20-1 and J is TRBJ2-5, with 7 positions matching TRBD2. The receptor was isolated from an elderly man in good health. The sample was blood. The CDR3 coding sequence is TGCAGTGCTAGAGTGGCTAGCGGACAAGAGACCCAGTACTTC. Translating gives CSARVASGQETQYF.